This passage covers 19 T cell receptor beta chains from one sample sequenced in a study of neurological immune-mediated disorders. The time point: longitudinal time-point 1 (baseline). TCRdb analysed the 5' RACE reads with MiXCR anew, one entry per CDR3 protein. The table shows some 54,000 distinct CDR3 sequences, with about 11% occurring only once. Specimen: PBMCs. These receptors were collected from a male donor with HTLV-1-associated myelopathy (HAM/TSP).

This clonotype was seen at least ten times. The chain has TRBV7-6 and TRBJ2-5; D call uncertain. The CDR3 sequence is 13 residues long. Trimming stripped 5 bases from V and 2 bases from J, with 9 bases between. Germline loops: CDR1 SGHVS, CDR2 FNYEAQ. The CDR3 is CASSLNLQETQYF. The CDR3 coding sequence is TGTGCCAGCAGCCTAAATTTACAAGAGACCCAGTACTTC.

There are many counts of this clonotype. The rearrangement joins TRBV10-3 to TRBJ2-5; TRBD2 matches 9 bases. J gave up 3 bases and V 2 bases, and 4 bases lay outside the gene matches. This CDR3 is 15 amino acids long. Germline values: CDR1 ENHRY, CDR2 SYGVKD. CDR3 in amino acids: CAISEPSGAKETQYF. CDR3 in DNA: TGTGCCATCAGTGAGCCTAGCGGGGCGAAAGAGACCCAGTACTTC.

This clonotype has ten or more counts. The chain combines TRBV14 with TRBJ2-7; possible D gene TRBD1, 6 bases. The germline V gene encodes CDR1 SGHDN and CDR2 FVKESK. With 5 bases removed from V and 6 bases from J, the gap between germline ends came to 14 bases. This CDR3 has 13 amino acids. CDR3 amino acids: CASSYRVWGEQYF. The CDR3 nucleotides read TGTGCCAGCAGCTACAGGGTGTGGGGCGAGCAGTACTTC.

There are many counts of this clonotype. The V call is TRBV20-1, the J call TRBJ1-1; 9 nucleotides agree with TRBD1. This CDR3 is built from 15 residues. With 6 bases clipped from V and 7 bases from J, the junction kept 15 bases outside the gene matches. CDR1 DFQATT and CDR2 SNEGSKA come from the germline V gene (reference sequence). This CDR3 reads CSAIDRTGAFLEAFF. CDR3 in DNA: TGCAGTGCGATTGACCGGACAGGGGCTTTCCTTGAAGCTTTCTTT.

The chain recombines TRBV15 with TRBJ2-5; D is uncertain. With 4 bases removed from V and 5 bases from J, the gap between germline ends came to 14 bases. Looked up from germline, CDR1 is LNHNV and CDR2 is YYDKDF (reference sequence). The CDR3 runs to 14 residues. This chain's CDR3 is CATSKGNASETQYF. In DNA form, the CDR3 reads TGTGCCACCAGCAAAGGCAACGCTTCGGAGACCCAGTACTTC. The full variable domain, completed using reference TRBV15 and TRBJ2-5, is DAMVIQNPRYQVTQFGKPVTLSCSQTLNHNVMYWYQQKSSQAPKLLFHYYDKDFNNEADTPDNFQSRRPNTSFCFLDIRSPGLGDTAMYLCATSKGNASETQYFGPGTRLLVL.

There are many counts of this clonotype. The CDR3 bases are TGTGCCAGCAGCAACGGACTAGCGGGGGGGAATACGCAGTATTTT. It yields the protein CASSNGLAGGNTQYF. V usage is TRBV7-9 and J usage is TRBJ2-3, with 15 positions matching TRBD2. V was pared by 5 bases and J by 7 bases, with 4 bases of the junction left unmatched. Germline V CDR1 and CDR2: SEHNR, FQNEAQ (reference sequence). The CDR3 spans 15 residues.

This clonotype was recorded many times. V and J are TRBV5-5 and TRBJ1-2; D not resolved. This CDR3 spans 14 amino acids. The V gene lost 0 bases and the J gene lost 4 bases, with 10 bases spanning the gap. Germline CDR1 and CDR2: SGHKS and YYEKEE (reference sequence). This CDR3 reads CASSLEHRIYGYTF. For the CDR3, the DNA is TGTGCCAGCAGCTTGGAGCACAGAATCTATGGCTACACCTTC.

This clonotype was recorded at least ten times. V gene TRBV11-2 combines with J gene TRBJ2-5; D might be TRBD2 (6 bases). CDR1 SGHAT and CDR2 FQNNGV come from the germline V gene. The germline V and J ends were trimmed by 0 bases and 4 bases, with 9 bases remaining between them. The CDR3 extends over 14 amino acids. The CDR3 loop reads CASSLEGRGETQYF. The CDR3 bases are TGTGCCAGCAGCTTAGAGGGGCGGGGAGAGACCCAGTACTTC.

This clonotype has a count of ten or more. The rearrangement links TRBV9 to TRBJ2-5, with 8 bases that match TRBD2. The CDR3 has 17 residues. V shed 0 bases and J 4 bases; nucleotides not matched to a gene: 11. Germline loops: CDR1 SGDLS, CDR2 YYNGEE. The CDR3 region is CASSVDTSGTLRETQYF. The CDR3 region has the DNA TGTGCCAGCAGCGTAGACACTAGCGGAACCCTTCGAGAGACCCAGTACTTC.

The V call is TRBV20-1, the J call TRBJ1-2; a possible D gene is TRBD1 (6 bases). CDR3 size: 14 residues. V was clipped by 3 bases and J by 4 bases, with 15 bases between them. Looked up from germline, CDR1 is DFQATT and CDR2 is SNEGSKA (reference sequence). DNA for the CDR3: TGCAGTGCTAGCCACGAACAGGGCGGCTATGGCTACACCTTC. This encodes CSASHEQGGYGYTF.

In its sample, this clonotype was seen many times. The CDR3 nucleotides are TGTGCCAGCAGTGTCGGGGGCTACAATGAGCAGTTCTTC. Translated: CASSVGGYNEQFF. The rearrangement joins TRBV2 to TRBJ2-1; D might be TRBD2 (6 bases). The germline V gene has CDR1 SNHLY and CDR2 FYNNEI. V lost 4 bases and J 3 bases, leaving 7 bases between the germline ends. The CDR3 is made up of 13 amino acids.

This clonotype occurred many times. The chain carries TRBV27 and TRBJ2-7; perhaps D is TRBD1 or TRBD2 (5 bases each). From germline, CDR1 is MNHEY and CDR2 SMNVEV (reference sequence). Between the trimmed V and J ends, which lost 6 bases and 0 bases, there was a span of 9 bases. The CDR3 runs to 13 residues. The CDR3, as DNA: TGTGCCAGCAGCGTTGGGGGCTCCTACGAGCAGTACTTC. Protein: CASSVGGSYEQYF.

This clonotype has ten or more counts. V is TRBV20-1 and J is TRBJ1-6; D is unclear. Germline CDR1 and CDR2: DFQATT and SNEGSKA (reference sequence). The V end was cut by 4 bases, the J end by 7 bases, with 14 bases between. This CDR3 is built from 14 residues. CDR3 in amino acids: CSATQDSGNSPLHF. DNA of the CDR3: TGCAGTGCTACTCAGGATTCCGGGAATTCACCCCTCCACTTT.

In its sample, this clonotype was seen many times. This chain connects TRBV10-3 to TRBJ2-5; no clear D gene. The CDR3 length is 12 residues. V was pared by 3 bases and J by 0 bases, with 2 bases between. Germline loops: CDR1 ENHRY, CDR2 SYGVKD. CDR3 sequence (DNA): TGTGCCATCAGTGACTACCAAGAGACCCAGTACTTC. This translates into CAISDYQETQYF.

This clonotype was recorded many times. The chain joins TRBV10-3 to TRBJ2-1; possibly TRBD1 for D (5 bases). Looked up from germline, CDR1 is ENHRY and CDR2 is SYGVKD. There are 15 residues in the CDR3. The V end lost 4 bases, the J end lost 8 bases, and 18 bases lay between the germline ends. In DNA, the CDR3 is TGTGCCATCAGTGGTGACAGCGTATCGGGCTATGAGCAGTTCTTC. Amino acid sequence: CAISGDSVSGYEQFF.

This clonotype was counted many times. The J gene is TRBJ1-2, the V gene TRBV5-4; tentatively, D is TRBD1 (5 bases). Trimming stripped 0 bases from V and 10 bases from J, with 13 bases between. Looked up from germline, CDR1 is SGHNT and CDR2 is YYREEE (reference sequence). The CDR3 length is 13 residues. The CDR3 loop reads CASSLGQNPDYTF. DNA for the CDR3: TGTGCCAGCAGCTTGGGACAGAACCCCGACTACACCTTC.

At least ten counts were recorded for this clonotype. The V call is TRBV29-1, the J call TRBJ1-1, with D tentatively TRBD1 (5 bases). Between the trimmed V and J ends, which lost 4 bases and 11 bases, there was a span of 11 bases. The CDR3 consists of 10 residues. Looked up from germline, CDR1 is SQVTM and CDR2 is ANQGSEA. Here the CDR3 DNA reads TGCAGCGTTGTTCAGGGTGGCGCTTTCTTT. Protein sequence: CSVVQGGAFF.

This clonotype has at least ten counts. CDR3 protein: CSVVRGDTIYF. Written as DNA, the CDR3 is TGCAGCGTTGTCCGGGGGGACACCATATATTTT. V and J are TRBV29-1 and TRBJ1-3, with D possibly matching TRBD1 (5 bases). V lost 4 bases and J lost 8, with 9 bases in between. From germline, CDR1 is SQVTM and CDR2 ANQGSEA. The CDR3 is made up of 11 amino acids.

This clonotype was picked up many times. The CDR3 DNA sequence: TGCGCCAGCACCGAGGGAGGGTATAATGAAAAACTGTTTTTT. Encoded protein: CASTEGGYNEKLFF. J is TRBJ1-4 and V is TRBV5-1; unclear D gene. The V end was cut by 6 bases, the J end by 4 bases, with 13 bases between. Per germline, CDR1 SGHRS and CDR2 YFSETQ. CDR3 length equals 14 residues. Drawing the rest from reference TRBV5-1 and TRBJ1-4, the complete variable domain is KAGVTQTPRYLIKTRGQQVTLSCSPISGHRSVSWYQQTPGQGLQFLFEYFSETQRNKGNFPGRFSGRQFSNSRSEMNVSTLELGDSALYLCASTEGGYNEKLFFGSGTQLSVL.